The source of this T cell receptor (beta chain) is a study of control samples from healthy donors and cancer patients. Libraries were prepared by immunoSEQ multiplex PCR; TCRdb keeps only in-frame clonotypes and omits some of them. The sample yields some 30,000 clones, 70% to 90% seen once. The CDR3 is made up of 14 amino acids. V lost 4 bases to trimming and J lost 4 bases; unmatched junction nucleotides: 1. Germline lookup yields CDR1 WNHNN and CDR2 SYGVQD (reference sequence). This chain links TRBV10-1 with TRBJ2-2; 9 positions match TRBD2. Sequences were obtained from formalin-fixed, paraffin-embedded tissue. The clonotype was recovered from a female donor with melanoma. CDR3 nucleotide sequence: TGCGCCAGCAGTGCAGCGGGAGGCACCGGGGAGCTGTTTTTT. Its translation: CASSAAGGTGELFF.